The next 17 T cell receptor beta chains were all read from a single sample in a study of T cells in pancreatic ductal adenocarcinoma. Using immunoSEQ multiplex PCR, the repertoire was profiled, and TCRdb retains in-frame clones only, with some absent. The repertoire holds 100,000 or so clones, with more than 90% as singletons. Surgery without prior neoadjuvant therapy was the treatment of the selected pancreatic ductal adenocarcinoma patients. The sequenced sample was PBMCs. Receptors were obtained from a human donor with pancreatic ductal adenocarcinoma.

This clone was found once. The CDR3 here is CASSSRQRISGEQYF. CDR3 sequence (DNA): TGTGCCAGCAGCTCCCGACAGAGGATCTCTGGCGAGCAGTACTTC. This chain connects TRBV7-2 to TRBJ2-7; possible D gene TRBD1, 5 bases. The CDR3 totals 15 residues. V lost 4 bases and J lost 6, with 19 bases in between. The germline CDR1 and CDR2 sequences are SGHTA and FQGNSA.

This sequence joins TRBV15 and TRBJ2-2; 8 nucleotides line up with TRBD1. Germline loops: CDR1 LNHNV, CDR2 YYDKDF (reference sequence). The CDR3 contains 13 residues. The ends lost 4 bases at V and 6 bases at J; junction bases unmatched: 1. The CDR3 coding sequence is TGTGCCACCAGCAACAGGGGGTCCGGGGAGCTGTTTTTT. Protein product: CATSNRGSGELFF.

This chain connects TRBV19 to TRBJ2-7; TRBD2 is a possible D gene (6 bases). Trimming left V 0 bases short and J 3 bases short, with 12 bases between. The length of the CDR3 is 15 residues. Germline V gene data show CDR1 as LNHDA and CDR2 as SQIVND (reference sequence). The CDR3 DNA is TGTGCCAGTAGTATAGATAATAGCGGAAGCTACGAGCAGTACTTC. This gives the protein CASSIDNSGSYEQYF. The variable domain in full, with the rest retrieved from reference TRBV19 and TRBJ2-7, is DGGITQSPKYLFRKEGQNVTLSCEQNLNHDAMYWYRQDPGQGLRLIYYSQIVNDFQKGDIAEGYSVSREKKESFPLTVTSAQKNPTAFYLCASSIDNSGSYEQYFGPGTRLTVT.

This CDR3 reads CASSVGGASYEQYF. The CDR3 bases are TGTGCCAGCAGCGTGGGGGGCGCCTCCTACGAGCAGTACTTC. The chain uses TRBV5-6 and TRBJ2-7, with D perhaps TRBD1 or TRBD2 (6 bases each). The length of the CDR3 is 14 residues. V lost 4 bases to trimming and J lost 0 bases, with 11 bases between them. Per germline, CDR1 SGHDT and CDR2 YYEEEE.

V and J are TRBV30 and TRBJ2-3; 11 bases are a match to TRBD2. Germline loops: CDR1 GTSNPN, CDR2 SVGIG (reference sequence). After removal of 0 bases from V and 2 bases from J, the junction contained 7 bases not matched to a gene. This CDR3 is built from 17 residues. In DNA, the CDR3 is TGTGCCTGGAGTGTTAGACTAGCGGGGCAACCCACAGATACGCAGTATTTT. Translating gives CAWSVRLAGQPTDTQYF.

This chain links TRBV19 with TRBJ1-5; 9 bases are shared with TRBD1. The CDR3 runs 15 residues. J lost 4 bases, V lost 7 bases, and 8 bases had no gene match. Looked up from germline, CDR1 is LNHDA and CDR2 is SQIVND (reference sequence). This CDR3 reads CASKATTGGNQPQHF. CDR3 nucleotides: TGTGCCAGTAAGGCTACGACAGGGGGAAATCAGCCCCAGCATTTT.

The chain recombines TRBV7-2 with TRBJ1-1; TRBD1 aligns across 9 bases. This CDR3 comprises 14 residues. The trim removed 5 bases at V and 5 bases at J, leaving 6 bases unmatched. CDR1 and CDR2 from the germline V gene are SGHTA and FQGNSA. The CDR3 loop reads CASSLPDRGTEAFF. CDR3 DNA sequence: TGTGCCAGCAGCCTTCCGGACAGGGGAACTGAAGCTTTCTTT.

This clone was seen once. This chain connects TRBV6-1 to TRBJ2-1, with a tentative D call TRBD2 (6 bases). With 11 bases removed from V and 0 bases from J, the gap between germline ends came to 11 bases. The length of the CDR3 is 13 residues. The germline V gene encodes CDR1 MNHNS and CDR2 SASEGT. Here the CDR3 DNA reads TGTGCCGGACACGGGAGCTCCTACAATGAGCAGTTCTTC. It encodes CAGHGSSYNEQFF.

V and J are TRBV5-1 and TRBJ2-2; TRBD1 is a possible D gene (6 bases). Germline assignment: CDR1 SGHRS and CDR2 YFSETQ. V gave up 0 bases and J gave up 3 bases, with 9 bases separating them. The CDR3 is 15 residues long. The CDR3 spells CASSLEQGYTGELFF. CDR3 DNA sequence: TGCGCCAGCAGCTTGGAACAGGGATACACCGGGGAGCTGTTTTTT.

The chain has TRBV28 and TRBJ1-2; the D is unclear. From germline, CDR1 is MDHEN and CDR2 SYDVKM. V lost 2 bases and J 8 bases, leaving 9 bases between the germline ends. This CDR3 is 12 amino acids long. CDR3 residues: CASSLPGYGYTF. In DNA, the CDR3 is TGTGCCAGCAGTTTACCGGGGTACGGCTACACCTTC.

The chain carries TRBV6-5 and TRBJ2-1, with TRBD2 matching over 8 bases. The CDR3 spans 15 residues. CDR1 and CDR2 (germline): MNHEY, SVGAGI. After removal of 3 bases from V and 4 bases from J, the junction contained 5 bases not matched to a gene. Here the CDR3 reads CASSYSREGYNEQFF. CDR3 DNA: TGTGCCAGCAGTTATAGTCGGGAGGGATACAATGAGCAGTTCTTC.

This clone was seen once. This chain links TRBV2 with TRBJ1-1; TRBD1 matches 10 bases. Germline V gene data show CDR1 as SNHLY and CDR2 as FYNNEI. With 4 bases clipped from V and 6 bases from J, the junction kept 5 bases outside the gene matches. The CDR3 contains 14 residues. The CDR3 DNA sequence: TGTGCCAGCAGTGGGGGACAGGGGCCCTCTGAAGCTTTCTTT. This gives the protein CASSGGQGPSEAFF.

As to this clone: One junction end does not reproduce the germline sequence, and a read error may be involved. This chain joins TRBV6-6 and TRBJ2-7, with TRBD2 identical over 9 bases. This CDR3 has 11 residues. Germline loops: CDR1 MNHNY, CDR2 SVGAGI (reference sequence). DNA of the CDR3: TGTGCCAGTTCAGCGGGAGGAGAATCGGCCTTC. Its protein product is CASSAGGESAF.

The chain links TRBV29-1 to TRBJ2-1, with 10 nucleotides matching TRBD1. The J segment lost 10 bases and the V segment lost 3 bases, leaving 12 bases of the junction unmatched. The CDR3 has 15 amino acids. Germline-derived CDR1 and CDR2 are SQVTM and ANQGSEA. In DNA form, the CDR3 reads TGCAGCGTTGACCCGGGACAGGGGTTGGCGGGGGAGCAGTTCTTC. Its translation: CSVDPGQGLAGEQFF.

V usage is TRBV5-1 and J usage is TRBJ1-1, with D possibly being TRBD1 (5 bases). The CDR3 spans 14 residues. Germline lookup yields CDR1 SGHRS and CDR2 YFSETQ. V was clipped by 1 base and J by 5 bases, with 12 bases between them. This chain's CDR3 is CASSLSGDGTEAFF. CDR3 DNA sequence: TGCGCCAGCAGCTTGTCGGGGGATGGAACTGAAGCTTTCTTT.

CDR3 protein: CAWSGTGVSNEQFF. DNA of the CDR3: TGTGCCTGGAGTGGAACGGGAGTCAGCAATGAGCAGTTCTTC. V is TRBV30 and J is TRBJ2-1; possibly TRBD2 for D (6 bases). V shed 1 base and J shed 6 bases, with 13 bases lying between them. Germline values: CDR1 GTSNPN, CDR2 SVGIG (reference sequence). The CDR3 sequence is 14 residues long.

The rearrangement joins TRBV19 to TRBJ2-5; weak D call: TRBD1 (6 bases). Trimming pared 9 bases from V and 2 bases from J, leaving 10 bases between. The CDR3 consists of 12 residues. Germline V gene data show CDR1 as LNHDA and CDR2 as SQIVND (reference sequence). The CDR3 loop is CASSRGQETQYF. CDR3 coding DNA: TGTGCCAGCTCCAGGGGACAAGAGACCCAGTACTTC. Drawing the rest from reference TRBV19 and TRBJ2-5, the complete variable domain is DGGITQSPKYLFRKEGQNVTLSCEQNLNHDAMYWYRQDPGQGLRLIYYSQIVNDFQKGDIAEGYSVSREKKESFPLTVTSAQKNPTAFYLCASSRGQETQYFGPGTRLLVL.